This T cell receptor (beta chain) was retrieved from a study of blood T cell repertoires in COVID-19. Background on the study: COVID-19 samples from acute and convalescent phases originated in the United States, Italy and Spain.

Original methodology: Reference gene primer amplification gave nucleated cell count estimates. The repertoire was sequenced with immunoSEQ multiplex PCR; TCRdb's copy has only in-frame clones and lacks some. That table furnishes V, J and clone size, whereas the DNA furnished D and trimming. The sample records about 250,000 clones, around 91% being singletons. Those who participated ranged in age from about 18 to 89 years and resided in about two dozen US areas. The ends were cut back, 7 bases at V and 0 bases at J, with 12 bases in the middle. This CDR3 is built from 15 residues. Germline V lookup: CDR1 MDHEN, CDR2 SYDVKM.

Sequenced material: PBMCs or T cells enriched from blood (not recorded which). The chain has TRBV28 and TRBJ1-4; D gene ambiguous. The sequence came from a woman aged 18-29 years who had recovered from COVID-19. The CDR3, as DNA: TGTGCCAGCAAGGACTCAAGGGCAACTAATGAAAAACTGTTTTTT. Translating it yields CASKDSRATNEKLFF.